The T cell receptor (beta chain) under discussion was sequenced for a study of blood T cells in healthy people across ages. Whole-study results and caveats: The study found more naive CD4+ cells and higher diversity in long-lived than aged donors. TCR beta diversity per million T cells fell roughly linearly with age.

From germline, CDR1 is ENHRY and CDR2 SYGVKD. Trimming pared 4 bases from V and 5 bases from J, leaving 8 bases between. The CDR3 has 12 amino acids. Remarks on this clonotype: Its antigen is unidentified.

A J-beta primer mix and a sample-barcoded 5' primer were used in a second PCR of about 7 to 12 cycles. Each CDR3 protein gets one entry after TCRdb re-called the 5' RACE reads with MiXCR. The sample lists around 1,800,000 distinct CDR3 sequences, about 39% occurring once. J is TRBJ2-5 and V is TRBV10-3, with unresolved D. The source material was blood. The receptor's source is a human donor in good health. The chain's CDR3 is CAISAGWETQYF. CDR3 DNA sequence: TGTGCCATCAGTGCCGGCTGGGAGACCCAGTACTTC.